A selection of T cell receptor beta chains follows, all from one sample in a study of T-cell reconstitution after alpha-beta-depleted transplantation in children. A single record per CDR3 protein comes from TCRdb applying MiXCR to the PCR reads. The sample lists a few hundred thousand distinct CDR3 sequences, around an eighth occurring once. Specimen: PBMCs from the stem cell graft donor, collected from the stem cell graft. All receptors derive from a human donor who donated a stem cell graft to a child with combined immunodeficiency. Both conserved end residues are part of each CDR3. A D gene is named only where the DNA matches it firmly. Clone sizes are given selectively: once, few, many, or a class where the clone is expanded.

clone size: .; J gene: TRBJ1-1; V gene: TRBV12-3/TRBV12-4; D gene: .; CDR3 protein: CANVPGSRAPEAFF; CDR3 DNA: TGTGCCAACGTACCGGGCTCTAGGGCCCCTGAAGCTTTCTTT
clone size: few; J gene: TRBJ2-1; V gene: TRBV28; D gene: TRBD1; CDR3 protein: CASSSNRGFDSFF; CDR3 DNA: TGTGCCAGCAGTTCGAACAGGGGGTTTGATTCATTCTTC
clone size: few; J gene: TRBJ2-5; V gene: TRBV7-8; D gene: .; CDR3 protein: CASSITGTSYRETQYF; CDR3 DNA: TGTGCCAGCAGCATAACCGGGACAAGTTATAGGGAGACCCAGTACTTC
clone size: .; J gene: TRBJ2-7; V gene: TRBV2; D gene: TRBD1; CDR3 protein: CASSTGDSYEQYF; CDR3 DNA: TGTGCCAGCAGTACAGGGGACTCCTACGAGCAGTACTTC
clone size: many; J gene: TRBJ2-1; V gene: TRBV29-1; D gene: .; CDR3 protein: CSVRQGGHEQFF; CDR3 DNA: TGCAGCGTTCGACAGGGAGGTCATGAGCAGTTCTTC
clone size: .; J gene: TRBJ2-1; V gene: TRBV4-3; D gene: TRBD2; CDR3 protein: CASSQELRGGSYNEQFF; CDR3 DNA: TGCGCCAGCAGCCAAGAATTACGGGGGGGCTCCTACAATGAGCAGTTCTTC
clone size: .; J gene: TRBJ1-6; V gene: TRBV20-1; D gene: TRBD1; CDR3 protein: CSATDRVNSPLHF; CDR3 DNA: TGCAGTGCCACTGACAGGGTGAATTCACCCCTCCACTTT
clone size: .; J gene: TRBJ2-7; V gene: TRBV19; D gene: .; CDR3 protein: CASSVSRNTYEQYF; CDR3 DNA: TGTGCCAGTAGTGTAAGCAGGAACACCTACGAGCAGTACTTC
clone size: many; J gene: TRBJ2-1; V gene: TRBV20-1; D gene: TRBD1; CDR3 protein: CSARQGRVEQFF; CDR3 DNA: TGCAGTGCTCGACAGGGTAGGGTTGAGCAGTTCTTC
clone size: .; J gene: TRBJ2-3; V gene: TRBV20-1; D gene: TRBD2; CDR3 protein: CSDPSGTSTDTQYF; CDR3 DNA: TGCAGTGATCCTAGCGGGACTAGCACAGATACGCAGTATTTT
clone size: few; J gene: TRBJ2-3; V gene: TRBV12-3/TRBV12-4; D gene: .; CDR3 protein: CASSSVATQYF; CDR3 DNA: TGTGCCAGCAGTTCGGTGGCTACGCAGTATTTT
clone size: few; J gene: TRBJ1-5; V gene: TRBV12-3/TRBV12-4; D gene: .; CDR3 protein: CASRKRGSQPQHF; CDR3 DNA: TGTGCCAGCCGCAAGAGGGGGAGTCAGCCCCAGCATTTT
clone size: few; J gene: TRBJ2-1; V gene: TRBV11-2; D gene: .; CDR3 protein: CASSLSPPADLYNEQFF; CDR3 DNA: TGTGCCAGCAGCTTAAGTCCTCCAGCGGACCTCTACAATGAGCAGTTCTTC
clone size: few; J gene: TRBJ1-1; V gene: TRBV5-1; D gene: .; CDR3 protein: CASSVQVRNTEAFF; CDR3 DNA: TGCGCCAGCAGCGTACAGGTGAGGAACACTGAAGCTTTCTTT
clone size: .; J gene: TRBJ2-3; V gene: TRBV7-8; D gene: TRBD2; CDR3 protein: CASSLPGTMDTDTQYF; CDR3 DNA: TGTGCCAGCAGCTTGCCCGGGACTATGGACACAGATACGCAGTATTTT
clone size: few; J gene: TRBJ2-7; V gene: TRBV6-5; D gene: TRBD2; CDR3 protein: CASSYSKLAAYEQYF; CDR3 DNA: TGTGCCAGCAGTTACTCTAAACTAGCGGCCTACGAGCAGTACTTC
clone size: few; J gene: TRBJ2-7; V gene: TRBV30; D gene: TRBD2; CDR3 protein: CAWSVRLAGVYEQYF; CDR3 DNA: TGTGCCTGGAGTGTACGACTAGCGGGAGTATACGAGCAGTACTTC
clone size: many; J gene: TRBJ2-3; V gene: TRBV20-1; D gene: TRBD2; CDR3 protein: CSARDRRLAGEAGRTDTQYF; CDR3 DNA: TGCAGTGCTAGAGATAGGAGACTAGCGGGGGAGGCGGGCCGCACAGATACGCAGTATTTT
clone size: .; J gene: TRBJ2-2; V gene: TRBV28; D gene: .; CDR3 protein: CASSLLGAETGELFF; CDR3 DNA: TGTGCCAGCAGTTTGTTGGGGGCTGAAACCGGGGAGCTGTTTTTT
clone size: .; J gene: TRBJ2-1; V gene: TRBV7-7; D gene: TRBD2; CDR3 protein: CASSPKPGLAGDNEQFF; CDR3 DNA: TGTGCTAGCAGCCCTAAACCGGGACTAGCGGGGGACAATGAGCAGTTCTTC
clone size: few; J gene: TRBJ2-7; V gene: TRBV6-1; D gene: .; CDR3 protein: CASSRRASSYEQYF; CDR3 DNA: TGTGCCAGCAGCCGAAGGGCATCCTCCTACGAGCAGTACTTC
clone size: few; J gene: TRBJ2-6; V gene: TRBV2; D gene: .; CDR3 protein: CASSVAVSGANVLTF; CDR3 DNA: TGTGCCAGCAGTGTAGCCGTCTCTGGGGCCAACGTCCTGACTTTC
clone size: many; J gene: TRBJ2-7; V gene: TRBV12-3/TRBV12-4; D gene: .; CDR3 protein: CASSQGSTGEQYF; CDR3 DNA: TGTGCCAGCAGTCAGGGGTCTACGGGGGAGCAGTACTTC
clone size: many; J gene: TRBJ2-7; V gene: TRBV7-9; D gene: .; CDR3 protein: CASSLGLIDEQYF; CDR3 DNA: TGTGCCAGCAGCTTAGGCCTTATCGACGAGCAGTACTTC
clone size: few; J gene: TRBJ1-1; V gene: TRBV6-5; D gene: TRBD1; CDR3 protein: CASSYSHRGYTEAFF; CDR3 DNA: TGTGCCAGCAGTTACTCGCACAGGGGGTACACTGAAGCTTTCTTT
clone size: .; J gene: TRBJ2-3; V gene: TRBV6-5; D gene: .; CDR3 protein: CASSYSKADTRYF; CDR3 DNA: TGTGCCAGCAGTTACTCGAAGGCAGATACGCGGTATTTT
clone size: many; J gene: TRBJ2-7; V gene: TRBV6-2/TRBV6-3; D gene: TRBD1; CDR3 protein: CASSYSEGASYEQYF; CDR3 DNA: TGTGCCAGCAGTTACTCAGAGGGGGCCTCCTACGAGCAGTACTTC
clone size: many; J gene: TRBJ2-1; V gene: TRBV12-3/TRBV12-4; D gene: .; CDR3 protein: CASSLGSYEQFF; CDR3 DNA: TGTGCCAGCAGTTTAGGTAGCTATGAGCAGTTCTTC
clone size: .; J gene: TRBJ1-1; V gene: TRBV12-3/TRBV12-4; D gene: TRBD1; CDR3 protein: CASSIQGVNTEAFF; CDR3 DNA: TGTGCCAGCAGCATACAGGGGGTGAACACTGAAGCTTTCTTT
clone size: .; J gene: TRBJ2-1; V gene: TRBV6-1; D gene: .; CDR3 protein: CASSESGSAAYNEQFF; CDR3 DNA: TGTGCCAGCAGTGAATCTGGGAGCGCCGCTTACAATGAGCAGTTCTTC
clone size: .; J gene: TRBJ1-5; V gene: TRBV7-9; D gene: .; CDR3 protein: CASSLGQAVEPQHF; CDR3 DNA: TGTGCCAGCAGCTTAGGACAGGCCGTGGAGCCCCAGCATTTT
clone size: few; J gene: TRBJ1-6; V gene: TRBV20-1; D gene: .; CDR3 protein: CSAAEEGRDSPLHF; CDR3 DNA: TGCAGTGCCGCGGAGGAGGGGCGTGATTCACCCCTCCACTTT
clone size: .; J gene: TRBJ2-7; V gene: TRBV12-3/TRBV12-4; D gene: .; CDR3 protein: CASSGREALYEQYF; CDR3 DNA: TGTGCCAGCAGTGGCCGTGAGGCACTCTACGAGCAGTACTTC
clone size: .; J gene: TRBJ2-5; V gene: TRBV11-2; D gene: .; CDR3 protein: CASSLISGGIKETQYF; CDR3 DNA: TGTGCCAGCAGCTTAATCTCTGGGGGGATAAAAGAGACCCAGTACTTC
clone size: few; J gene: TRBJ1-5; V gene: TRBV19; D gene: TRBD1; CDR3 protein: CASKGQRYNQPQHF; CDR3 DNA: TGTGCCAGTAAGGGACAGCGATACAATCAGCCCCAGCATTTT
clone size: few; J gene: TRBJ1-4; V gene: TRBV7-3; D gene: TRBD1; CDR3 protein: CASSATGGDEKLFF; CDR3 DNA: TGTGCCAGCAGCGCGACAGGGGGCGATGAAAAACTGTTTTTT
clone size: .; J gene: TRBJ2-6; V gene: TRBV12-3/TRBV12-4; D gene: TRBD2; CDR3 protein: CASSSWREGPGANVLTF; CDR3 DNA: TGTGCCAGCAGTTCTTGGCGGGAGGGCCCTGGGGCCAACGTCCTGACTTTC
clone size: .; J gene: TRBJ2-5; V gene: TRBV27; D gene: .; CDR3 protein: CASRPATIKETQYF; CDR3 DNA: TGTGCCAGCAGGCCGGCAACAATTAAAGAGACCCAGTACTTC
clone size: many; J gene: TRBJ1-2; V gene: TRBV11-2; D gene: .; CDR3 protein: CASSMTVNYGYTF; CDR3 DNA: TGTGCCAGCAGCATGACAGTTAACTATGGCTACACCTTC
clone size: many; J gene: TRBJ1-5; V gene: TRBV6-2/TRBV6-3; D gene: .; CDR3 protein: CASSYPRTGQPQHF; CDR3 DNA: TGTGCCAGCAGTTACCCCAGGACGGGACAGCCCCAGCATTTT
clone size: .; J gene: TRBJ2-1; V gene: TRBV25-1; D gene: .; CDR3 protein: CASSGSGQTDSSYNEQFF; CDR3 DNA: TGTGCCAGCAGTGGCTCGGGGCAGACCGACTCTTCCTACAATGAGCAGTTCTTC
clone size: few; J gene: TRBJ2-2; V gene: TRBV7-3; D gene: TRBD2; CDR3 protein: CASSRSGSLTGELFF; CDR3 DNA: TGTGCCAGCAGCCGTAGCGGGAGTTTGACCGGGGAGCTGTTTTTT
clone size: few; J gene: TRBJ2-1; V gene: TRBV27; D gene: TRBD2; CDR3 protein: CASSLKRRGVLSSYNEQFF; CDR3 DNA: TGTGCCAGCAGTTTAAAAAGGCGGGGGGTATTGAGCTCCTACAATGAGCAGTTCTTC
clone size: .; J gene: TRBJ1-2; V gene: TRBV12-3/TRBV12-4; D gene: .; CDR3 protein: CASSLNNYGYTF; CDR3 DNA: TGTGCCAGCAGTTTGAATAACTATGGCTACACCTTC
clone size: .; J gene: TRBJ2-3; V gene: TRBV4-3; D gene: .; CDR3 protein: CASSQGLPGELTDTQYF; CDR3 DNA: TGCGCCAGCAGCCAAGGGCTACCGGGGGAACTCACAGATACGCAGTATTTT
clone size: .; J gene: TRBJ2-1; V gene: TRBV9; D gene: TRBD2; CDR3 protein: CASSVAGGPSYNEQFF; CDR3 DNA: TGTGCCAGCAGCGTAGCGGGGGGACCTTCCTACAATGAGCAGTTCTTC
clone size: few; J gene: TRBJ2-7; V gene: TRBV13; D gene: .; CDR3 protein: CATNARTEGDLTYEQYF; CDR3 DNA: TGTGCCACCAACGCAAGGACCGAGGGCGACTTGACCTACGAGCAGTACTTC
clone size: .; J gene: TRBJ2-7; V gene: TRBV12-3/TRBV12-4; D gene: .; CDR3 protein: CASSNRGGYEQYF; CDR3 DNA: TGTGCCAGCAGTAATAGGGGTGGGTACGAGCAGTACTTC